One sample yielded the 5 T cell receptor beta chains listed below, sequenced in a study of blood T cell repertoires in COVID-19. This table comes from immunoSEQ multiplex PCR, and its TCRdb copy is limited to in-frame clones, with some not included. This sample has approximately 200,000 clones, with around 86% found just once. The sample comprised peripheral blood. Source of these receptors: a woman aged 25-40 years with active or convalescent COVID-19.

The chain employs TRBV18 and TRBJ2-7; 8 bases match TRBD2. Trimming took 3 bases from V and 6 from J; bases not matched to a gene: 4. Germline V gene lookup returns CDR1 KGHSH and CDR2 LQKENI. The CDR3 has 13 amino acids. CDR3 residues: CASSPSGGVEQYF. In DNA, the CDR3 is TGTGCCAGCTCACCCAGCGGGGGAGTCGAGCAGTACTTC.

The chain links TRBV5-8 to TRBJ1-2, with 10 bases identical to TRBD1. V dropped 5 bases and J dropped 0; count of bases not matched to a gene: 10. Germline assignment: CDR1 SGHTS and CDR2 YDEGEE. The CDR3 sequence is 17 residues long. The CDR3 here is CASRSRTGGIANYGYTF. DNA for the CDR3: TGTGCCAGCAGATCCAGGACAGGGGGTATAGCTAACTATGGCTACACCTTC.

The V and J genes are TRBV20-1 and TRBJ2-3; D remains unclear. This CDR3 region has 11 residues. Per the germline V gene, CDR1 is DFQATT and CDR2 is SNEGSKA (reference sequence). Trimming took 6 bases from V and 6 from J, leaving 10 bases between them. The CDR3 DNA reads as TGCAGTGCGCAGATTCAGGATACGCAGTATTTT. This gives the protein CSAQIQDTQYF.

The chain carries TRBV6-4 and TRBJ2-1, with 12 bases identical to TRBD2. With V trimmed by 0 bases and J by 7 bases, 13 bases remained unmatched. The germline V gene encodes CDR1 MRHNA and CDR2 SNTAGT. The CDR3 runs 19 residues. The CDR3 bases are TGTGCCAGCAGTGACTCGGGGGCTAGCGGGAGGGAAATGTCGAATGAGCAGTTCTTC. This encodes CASSDSGASGREMSNEQFF.

The gene calls are TRBV7-9 and TRBJ1-1, with D possibly TRBD1 on 6 matching bases. V shed 4 bases and J shed 0 bases, with 12 bases lying between them. CDR1 is SEHNR and CDR2 is FQNEAQ in the germline V gene (reference sequence). This CDR3 region has 15 residues. The CDR3 bases are TGTGCCAGCAGCTCGGCCCCAGGGGTGAACACTGAAGCTTTCTTT. This gives the protein CASSSAPGVNTEAFF.